These 2 T cell receptor beta chains originate from one sample sequenced in a study of blood T cells in healthy people across ages. A second PCR, run for about 7 to 11 cycles, used a sample-barcoded 5' primer plus a J-beta primer mix. Each CDR3 protein gets one entry after TCRdb re-called the 5' RACE reads with MiXCR. In the table there are approximately 780,000 distinct CDR3 sequences, under 30% of which are singletons. These data are also associated with another study on T cells of mothers and their children.

The sample taken for sequencing was blood. These receptors all come from a boy aged 10-17 years in good health.

This clonotype was detected a few times. The chain has TRBV12-3 or TRBV12-4 and TRBJ1-2; the D gene is possibly TRBD1 (6 bases). V lost 6 bases, J lost 3 bases, and 14 bases lay in between. This CDR3 is built from 14 residues. CDR3 in amino acids: CASSGAGAYYGYTF. The CDR3 DNA is TGTGCCAGCAGCGGGGCGGGGGCCTACTATGGCTACACCTTC.

This chain joins TRBV5-4 and TRBJ2-5; 8 nucleotides agree with TRBD2. J gave up 5 bases and V 6 bases, and 18 bases lay outside the gene matches. Germline V gives CDR1 SGHNT, CDR2 YYREEE (reference sequence). The CDR3 totals 17 residues. Here the CDR3 DNA reads TGTGCCAGCAACTCATTCTCCGGGGGGGGCGTGTCGGAGACCCAGTACTTC. It encodes CASNSFSGGGVSETQYF.